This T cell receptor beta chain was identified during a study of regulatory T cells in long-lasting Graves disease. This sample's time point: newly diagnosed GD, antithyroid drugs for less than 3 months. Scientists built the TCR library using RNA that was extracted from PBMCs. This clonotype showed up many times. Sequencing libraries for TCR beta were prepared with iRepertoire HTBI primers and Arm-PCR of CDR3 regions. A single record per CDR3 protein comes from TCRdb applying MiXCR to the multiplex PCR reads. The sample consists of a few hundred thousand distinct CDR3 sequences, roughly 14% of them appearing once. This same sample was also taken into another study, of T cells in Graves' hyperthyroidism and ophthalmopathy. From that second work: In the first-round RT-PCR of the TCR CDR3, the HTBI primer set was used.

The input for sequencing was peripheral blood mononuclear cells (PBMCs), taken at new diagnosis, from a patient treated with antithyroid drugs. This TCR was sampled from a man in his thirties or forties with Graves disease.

CDR3 region: CASREGGELFF. The CDR3 nucleotides read TGTGCCAGCAGAGAGGGCGGGGAGCTGTTTTTT. The V call is TRBV2, the J call TRBJ2-2, with D perhaps matching TRBD2 (5 bases). The CDR3 spans 11 residues. V lost 6 bases, J lost 7 bases, and 6 bases lay in between. From germline, CDR1 is SNHLY and CDR2 FYNNEI. The whole variable domain, remainder taken from reference TRBV2 and TRBJ2-2, is EPEVTQTPSHQVTQMGQEVILRCVPISNHLYFYWYRQILGQKVEFLVSFYNNEISEKSEIFDDQFSVERPDGSNFTLKIRSTKLEDSAMYFCASREGGELFFGEGSRLTVL.